Below, one T cell receptor beta chain is given with its context. Libraries were prepared by immunoSEQ multiplex PCR; TCRdb keeps only in-frame clonotypes and omits some of them. The data show around 48,000 clones, around 80% seen once. The sample comes from a study of OX40 agonist ivuxolimab in advanced cancers. The receptor was isolated from an adult with an advanced solid tumor such as melanoma, head and neck, liver or kidney cancer. The sample consisted of CD4+ or CD8+ T cells sorted from blood, taken in a trial of the OX40 agonist ivuxolimab.

The CDR3 DNA follows: TGTGCCAGCTCACCAACAGGACCCAAAAACACCGGGGAGCTGTTTTTT. It yields the protein CASSPTGPKNTGELFF. V and J are TRBV18 and TRBJ2-2, with D possibly TRBD1 on 5 matching bases. Per germline, CDR1 KGHSH and CDR2 LQKENI. CDR3 size: 16 residues. V was trimmed by 2 bases and J by 2 bases, leaving 12 bases between them.